These 20 T cell receptor beta chains originate from one sample sequenced in a study of cytomegalovirus exposure and HLA in healthy donors (dated by TCRdb to 2016 to 2017). Libraries were made using the immunoSEQ multiplex PCR assay. A mixture of 60 forward primers for TCR Vbeta segments and 13 reverse primers for TCR Jbeta segments was used in the multiplex PCR. Drawn from immuneACCESS, this table holds only the in-frame rearrangements with V and J called that TCRdb kept. Clones are partly lost; checked studies trace under half to an unresolved V gene and leave the rest unexplained. In all, the sample holds about 100,000 clones, and approximately 79% of those were seen once. The ten largest clonotypes hold 14% of the sample. The sequenced sample was PBMCs. The receptors here all came from a woman aged 40-49 years in good health and CMV-seropositive.

The J gene is TRBJ1-4, the V gene TRBV7-2; D not resolved. CDR1 SGHTA and CDR2 FQGNSA come from the germline V gene. The CDR3 spans 15 residues. V lost 1 base to trimming and J lost 1 base, with 7 bases between them. The CDR3: CASSLGSGTNEKLFF. The CDR3 region has the DNA TGTGCCAGCAGCTTAGGGTCAGGAACTAATGAAAAACTGTTTTTT.

This rearrangement joins TRBV7-2 to TRBJ2-7; 14 bases agree with TRBD2. Germline V lookup: CDR1 SGHTA, CDR2 FQGNSA. The junction had 9 bases not matched to a gene; V was cut back by 2 bases and J by 9 bases. The CDR3 loop spans 16 amino acids. This CDR3 is CASSLFGGTSGGRQYF. The CDR3, as DNA: TGTGCCAGCAGCTTATTTGGAGGGACTAGCGGGGGCAGGCAGTACTTC.

This chain connects TRBV5-1 to TRBJ2-3, with 13 bases aligning to TRBD2. After removal of 0 bases from V and 1 base from J, the junction contained 11 bases not matched to a gene. CDR3 size: 20 residues. In germline, CDR1 is SGHRS, CDR2 YFSETQ. CDR3 nucleotides: TGCGCCAGCAGCTTGGGACTAGCGGGGGGTACTTCGCTCGGCACAGATACGCAGTATTTT. It is translated as CASSLGLAGGTSLGTDTQYF.

With respect to this clone: One end of the junction varies from germline; a read error may be responsible. This chain connects TRBV7-9 to TRBJ2-7, with D maybe TRBD1 (6 bases). The germline gives CDR1 SEHNR, CDR2 FQNEAQ (reference sequence). CDR3 size: 13 residues. The CDR3 region has the DNA TGTTCCAGCAGCCGTGGTGAGGGGGAGCGGCAGTACTTC. It encodes CSSSRGEGERQYF.

This clone has only a few counts. This chain connects TRBV30 to TRBJ2-2; tentative D call: TRBD2 (6 bases). Trimming removed 2 bases from V and 4 bases from J, with 8 bases in between. Germline V gives CDR1 GTSNPN, CDR2 SVGIG (reference sequence). The CDR3 sequence is 13 residues long. The CDR3 DNA is TGTGCCTGGAGTCGGAGGGGCACCGGGGAGCTGTTTTTT. Residues: CAWSRRGTGELFF.

This clone has a count of ten or more. The rearrangement links TRBV6-1 to TRBJ1-1, with 7 bases identical to TRBD1. CDR3 length: 13 amino acids. Per germline, CDR1 MNHNS and CDR2 SASEGT. Trimming removed 2 bases from V and 4 bases from J; junction bases left unmatched: 1. The CDR3 region has the DNA TGTGCCAGCAGTGAAACAGGGGCCACTGAAGCTTTCTTT. As protein: CASSETGATEAFF.

CDR3 protein: CASSGRGSYEQYF. The CDR3 DNA is TGTGCCAGCAGCGGGCGGGGCAGCTACGAGCAGTACTTC. The genes are TRBV5-4 and TRBJ2-7, with D tentatively TRBD2 (6 bases). Germline values: CDR1 SGHNT, CDR2 YYREEE (reference sequence). V lost 4 bases, J lost 3 bases, and 11 bases lay in between. The CDR3 sequence is 13 residues long.

This clone was detected once. This sequence joins TRBV4-2 and TRBJ2-3; 9 positions match TRBD2. This CDR3 is 16 amino acids long. Losses at the gene ends were 0 bases for V and 6 bases for J; bases not matched to a gene: 7. Germline CDR1 LGHNA, CDR2 YNFKEQ. Written as DNA, the CDR3 is TGTGCCAGCAGCCAAGAAGGCGGGGGGGCAAGGGATACGCAGTATTTT. Amino acid sequence: CASSQEGGGARDTQYF.

This clone has just one count. V and J are TRBV27 and TRBJ1-5; TRBD1 might be the D (5 bases). The V end lost 3 bases, the J end lost 7 bases, and 13 bases lay between the germline ends. CDR1 MNHEY and CDR2 SMNVEV come from the germline V gene (reference sequence). CDR3 length equals 14 residues. CDR3 in amino acids: CASSFQVGRQPQHF. The CDR3 DNA follows: TGTGCCAGCAGTTTTCAGGTGGGGCGACAGCCCCAGCATTTT.

The chain uses TRBV10-3 and TRBJ1-1; 8 nucleotides match TRBD1. Germline-derived CDR1 and CDR2 are ENHRY and SYGVKD. This CDR3 has 11 amino acids. Trimming took 7 bases from V and 10 from J; bases not matched to a gene: 5. The CDR3 sequence: CAITQTGVAFF. CDR3 nucleotide sequence: TGTGCCATCACCCAGACAGGGGTAGCTTTCTTT.

The gene calls are TRBV4-1 and TRBJ1-5, with D tentatively TRBD1 (5 bases). The CDR3 has 15 amino acids. The ends were cut back, 1 base at V and 0 bases at J, with 7 bases in the middle. The germline CDR1 and CDR2 sequences are MGHRA and YSYEKL. DNA of the CDR3: TGCGCCAGCAGCCAAGTGGGACTTAGCAATCAGCCCCAGCATTTT. It translates to CASSQVGLSNQPQHF.

The chain combines TRBV2 with TRBJ1-2; 10 bases map to TRBD1. Per the germline V gene, CDR1 is SNHLY and CDR2 is FYNNEI. The V and J ends lost 4 bases and 7 bases, in that order; junction bases with no gene match: 6. This CDR3 spans 14 amino acids. CDR3 sequence (DNA): TGTGCCAGCAGTGGGACGGGACAGGGGTTTGGCTACACCTTC. Its protein product is CASSGTGQGFGYTF.

This chain connects TRBV5-1 to TRBJ1-6; D is ambiguous. Germline CDR1 and CDR2: SGHRS and YFSETQ. V lost 1 base and J 7 bases, leaving 12 bases between the germline ends. The CDR3 is made up of 15 amino acids. CDR3 in DNA: TGCGCCAGCAGCTTGACGGGTTTCGAAAATTCACCCCTCCACTTT. Protein sequence: CASSLTGFENSPLHF.

The table lists this clone with a count of one. This chain connects TRBV6-5 to TRBJ2-3, with no clear D. This CDR3 has 13 amino acids. The V gene lost 7 bases and the J gene lost 2 bases, with 10 bases spanning the gap. Germline lookup yields CDR1 MNHEY and CDR2 SVGAGI. This chain's CDR3 is CASNERLTDTQYF. CDR3 nucleotide sequence: TGTGCCAGCAACGAGAGGCTCACAGATACGCAGTATTTT.

The J gene is TRBJ1-2, the V gene TRBV4-1, with D possibly TRBD1 on 6 matching bases. V was clipped by 0 bases and J by 4 bases, with 12 bases between them. CDR3 length: 15 amino acids. Germline CDR1 reads MGHRA; CDR2 reads YSYEKL. The CDR3 region is CASSQEGAVTYGYTF. In nucleotides, the CDR3 is TGCGCCAGCAGCCAAGAGGGGGCAGTTACCTATGGCTACACCTTC.

A single count supports this clone. This CDR3 is CSVSTRTGESQPQHF. Here the CDR3 DNA reads TGCAGCGTTTCTACCCGGACAGGGGAGAGCCAGCCCCAGCATTTT. The V and J genes are TRBV29-1 and TRBJ1-5; 9 bases line up with TRBD1. V gave up 5 bases and J gave up 7 bases; unmatched junction bases: 12. CDR3 size: 15 residues. Germline V gives CDR1 SQVTM, CDR2 ANQGSEA.

The chain links TRBV15 to TRBJ1-6, with TRBD1 matching 8 bases. Germline lookup yields CDR1 LNHNV and CDR2 YYDKDF (reference sequence). Trimming removed 5 bases from V and 14 bases from J; junction bases left unmatched: 11. There are 14 residues in the CDR3. This CDR3 is CATSSGTGRLSLHF. For the CDR3, the DNA is TGTGCCACCAGCTCCGGGACAGGTCGGCTTTCCCTCCACTTT. Full variable domain (outside the CDR3, taken from reference TRBV15 and TRBJ1-6): DAMVIQNPRYQVTQFGKPVTLSCSQTLNHNVMYWYQQKSSQAPKLLFHYYDKDFNNEADTPDNFQSRRPNTSFCFLDIRSPGLGDTAMYLCATSSGTGRLSLHFGNGTRLTVT.

This rearrangement joins TRBV7-3 to TRBJ1-2; 10 bases line up with TRBD1. Germline V gene data show CDR1 as SGHTA and CDR2 as FQGTGA. CDR3 size: 17 residues. The trim removed 3 bases at V and 4 bases at J, leaving 11 bases unmatched. The CDR3 region is CASSFQPRDRGLYGYTF. The CDR3 region has the DNA TGTGCCAGCAGCTTCCAGCCTCGGGACAGGGGTCTCTATGGCTACACCTTC.

The chain has TRBV19 and TRBJ1-5; no clear D. Germline assignment: CDR1 LNHDA and CDR2 SQIVND (reference sequence). This CDR3 has 12 amino acids. V lost 3 bases, J lost 5 bases, and 5 bases lay in between. In DNA form, the CDR3 reads TGTGCCAGTAGTATTCCAGATCAGCCCCAGCATTTT. Amino acid sequence: CASSIPDQPQHF.

CDR3: CASSLDIQEKLFF. In nucleotides, the CDR3 is TGCGCCAGCAGCTTGGACATACAGGAAAAACTGTTTTTT. V is TRBV5-1 and J is TRBJ1-4; no reliable D call. V shed 0 bases and J shed 8 bases, with 8 bases lying between them. The CDR3 is 13 residues long. Germline V lookup: CDR1 SGHRS, CDR2 YFSETQ. The full variable domain, completed using reference TRBV5-1 and TRBJ1-4, is KAGVTQTPRYLIKTRGQQVTLSCSPISGHRSVSWYQQTPGQGLQFLFEYFSETQRNKGNFPGRFSGRQFSNSRSEMNVSTLELGDSALYLCASSLDIQEKLFFGSGTQLSVL.